This T cell receptor beta chain was found in a study of beta chain features in type 1 diabetes. Overall study: Taken together, all samples contributed approximately 110 million examined sorted cells. Study outcomes and limitations: Significant though moderate, a shortening of TCRB CDR3s appeared in all four CD4+ subsets of Type 1 diabetes patients.

Isolated RNA was reverse transcribed in full, so expressed TCRB transcripts were sequenced. The repertoire was sequenced with immunoSEQ multiplex PCR; TCRdb's copy has only in-frame clones and lacks some. The sample consists of about 370,000 clones, 8.5% to 10% of them appearing once. This clone was seen a handful of times. The antigen remains undetermined. CDR3 length: 17 amino acids. Germline V gives CDR1 SNHLY, CDR2 FYNNEI. Between the trimmed V and J ends, which lost 7 bases and 5 bases, there was a span of 23 bases. Sequenced sample: central memory CD4+ T cells from blood. The V gene is TRBV2, the J gene TRBJ1-4; possible D gene TRBD1, 5 bases. The TCR originated in a man aged 25-45 years with type 1 diabetes. In DNA, the CDR3 is TGTGCCAGCACCCCACGACGGCGGACAAGCTTCAATGAAAAACTGTTTTTT. Protein: CASTPRRRTSFNEKLFF. Full variable domain (outside the CDR3, taken from reference TRBV2 and TRBJ1-4): EPEVTQTPSHQVTQMGQEVILRCVPISNHLYFYWYRQILGQKVEFLVSFYNNEISEKSEIFDDQFSVERPDGSNFTLKIRSTKLEDSAMYFCASTPRRRTSFNEKLFFGSGTQLSVL.